These T cell receptor beta chains were read from a single sample in a study of shared clonotypes between healthy human individuals. Here immunoSEQ multiplex PCR was the method, and the copy in TCRdb shows in-frame clones only, minus some. The sample carries approximately 2.1 million clones, approximately 95% recorded once. Sequencing was performed on naive CD4+ T cells from PBMCs. Receptor source: a young man in good health. Some clones in this sample may be carry-over from other donors' samples. The CDR3 runs from the conserved cysteine through the conserved F or W. Fields, in order: clone size, D gene, V gene, J gene, CDR3 DNA, CDR3 protein. The D gene is left open where the match is weak. Size tells how often a clone was seen (once, few, many) or the class of an expanded clone, and some rows leave it out.

-	TRBD1	TRBV7-2	TRBJ2-3	TGTGCCAGCAGCTTAGCCGGGACAGGGGGAGATACGCAGTATTTT	CASSLAGTGGDTQYF
-	TRBD1	TRBV7-9	TRBJ1-4	TGTGCCAGCAGCCCACGGACAGGACATGCAACTAATGAAAAACTGTTTTTT	CASSPRTGHATNEKLFF
-	-	TRBV7-3	TRBJ1-1	TGTGCCAGCAGCTTAGACGGTCTCCAGGGTAGCACTGAAGCTTTCTTT	CASSLDGLQGSTEAFF
-	-	TRBV7-9	TRBJ1-1	TGTGCCAGCAGTCAGCAGCAGGGCCATGGCACTGAAGCTTTCTTT	CASSQQQGHGTEAFF
-	-	TRBV5-1	TRBJ1-1	TGCGCCAGCAGCTCCCTGCGCGGGGGAGGCACTGAAGCTTTCTTT	CASSSLRGGGTEAFF
-	TRBD2	TRBV6-5	TRBJ2-7	TGTGCCAGCAGCCTACTAGCGGGAGTGGGGGAGCAGTACTTC	CASSLLAGVGEQYF
-	TRBD2	TRBV30	TRBJ2-1	TGTGCCTGGAGTGTGTACACGGGAGGTGGGGGCAATGAGCAGTTCTTC	CAWSVYTGGGGNEQFF
-	TRBD2	TRBV14	TRBJ2-4	TGTGCCAGCAGCCAAATCGATACCGGGAGGTCAAACATTCAGTACTTC	CASSQIDTGRSNIQYF
-	TRBD1	TRBV28	TRBJ1-1	TGTGCCAGCAGTTGGCAGGGGGGGAACACTGAAGCTTTCTTT	CASSWQGGNTEAFF
once	TRBD2	TRBV5-1	TRBJ2-3	TGCGCCAGCAGCTTGGCCGCTAGCGGGTTCACAGATACGCAGTATTTT	CASSLAASGFTDTQYF
-	-	TRBV5-5	TRBJ2-5	TGTGCCAGCACCCTCGGACAGAACCAAGAGACCCAGTACTTC	CASTLGQNQETQYF
-	-	TRBV5-1	TRBJ2-1	TGCGCCAGCAGCTTGGATTATGTGGATCTAGGTGAGCAGTTCTTC	CASSLDYVDLGEQFF
-	-	TRBV28	TRBJ2-7	TGTGCCAGCAGTTTAGAGCCGGACGAGCAGTACTTC	CASSLEPDEQYF
-	TRBD1	TRBV5-1	TRBJ1-1	TGCGCCAGCAGCCAAACAGGGGACTACACTGAAGCTTTCTTT	CASSQTGDYTEAFF
once	-	TRBV2	TRBJ1-5	TGTGCCAGCAGTGAATTGATCAGGCAGAATCAGCCCCAGCATTTT	CASSELIRQNQPQHF
-	TRBD1	TRBV5-4	TRBJ2-3	TGTGCCAGCAGCCCGGACAGGGTGGTGACAGATACGCAGTATTTT	CASSPDRVVTDTQYF
once	TRBD1	TRBV5-1	TRBJ1-3	TGCGCCAGCAGCCCCCGAGGGGGCATGAGCTCTGGAAACACCATATATTTT	CASSPRGGMSSGNTIYF